This T cell receptor (beta chain) was sequenced in a study of memory CD4+ T cells and cytomegalovirus serostatus. Across the study: Healthy Belgian adult donors included roughly nine CMV-positive and 24 CMV-negative people.

The sort gate was single viable CD3+CD4+CD8-CD45RO+ cells for memory CD4+ T cells. Serostatus was set by detecting CMV pp150, pp28, p38, p52 IgG. The CDR3 covers 14 residues. The germline CDR1 and CDR2 sequences are KGHSH and LQKENI. With 3 bases removed from V and 5 bases from J, the gap between germline ends came to 13 bases. To note about this clone: Antigen unknown. The sample carries other DNA sequences with the same CDR3.

Study findings and constraints: Suggested: most of the CMV-linked TCR signature lies in CD4+ memory cells.

The method was immunoSEQ multiplex PCR; TCRdb's version includes in-frame clones alone and lacks a portion of them. The sample yields over 60,000 clones, approximately 80% seen once. The receptor was derived from an adult in good health and CMV-seronegative. The sequencing sample was made of memory CD4+ T cells from blood. The chain has TRBV18 and TRBJ1-2, with D possibly TRBD1 on 5 matching bases. CDR3 coding DNA: TGTGCCAGCTCACCGCCGGGGCTTGTATATGGCTACACCTTC. This codes for CASSPPGLVYGYTF.